A selection of T cell receptor beta chains follows, all from one sample in a study of T cell repertoires in cytomegalovirus infection. TCRdb passed the reads through MiXCR, listing each CDR3 protein once. Seen here are about 330,000 distinct CDR3 sequences, about 35% observed once, and the top ten hold roughly 14%. Their recognized antigens are unknown. Sequenced here: cultured PBMCs, sampled from culture after CMV antigen stimulation. These receptors were obtained from a human donor in good health (CMV status not recorded). Some clones in this sample may be carry-over from other donors' samples. CDR3s include the opening cysteine and the closing phenylalanine or tryptophan. A D gene is named only where the DNA matches it firmly. Clone sizes are given selectively: once, few, many, or a class where the clone is expanded.

TGTGCCAGCAGCACACTAGCGTCCTACGAGCAGTACTTC	CASSTLASYEQYF	TRBD2	TRBV7-8	many	TRBJ2-7
TGCAGTGGTCGGGACAGGACGATGAACACTGAAGCTTTCTTT	CSGRDRTMNTEAFF	TRBD1	TRBV20-1	.	TRBJ1-1
TGTGCCAGCAGTCGACCCGGGACCGGGATCTACGAGCAGTACTTC	CASSRPGTGIYEQYF	.	TRBV28	.	TRBJ2-7
TGTGCCAGCAGCTTAGCAGGCTTCAATCAGCCCCAGCATTTT	CASSLAGFNQPQHF	.	TRBV7-9	few	TRBJ1-5
TGTGCCAGCAGCCCGGGACTAGCGGGAGTTGGGAAGACCCAGTACTTC	CASSPGLAGVGKTQYF	TRBD2	TRBV7-9	few	TRBJ2-5
TGTGCCAGCAGTTCTAGAGGACCAAGCAATCAGCCCCAGCATTTT	CASSSRGPSNQPQHF	.	TRBV28	many	TRBJ1-5
TGTGCCTCGGGCACGGGAGTCGACGAGCAGTACTTC	CASGTGVDEQYF	.	TRBV30	once	TRBJ2-7
TGTGCCAGCAGTTACAACAGAAAAGAGACCCAGTACTTC	CASSYNRKETQYF	.	TRBV6-2/TRBV6-3	many	TRBJ2-5
TGTGCCAGCAGTTCACTAGCGGGACTCACAGATACGCAGTATTTT	CASSSLAGLTDTQYF	TRBD2	TRBV25-1	.	TRBJ2-3
TGTGCCAGCTCACCATTACCGGGACTAGCTGCAGATACGCAGTATTTT	CASSPLPGLAADTQYF	TRBD2	TRBV18	few	TRBJ2-3
TGTGCCAGTAGAGATACCTCCGGAAGGAATGAAAAACTGTTTTTT	CASRDTSGRNEKLFF	.	TRBV19	few	TRBJ1-4
TGCGCCAGCAGTGAGTCCGGGACTAGCGCACTCAATGAGCAGTTCTTC	CASSESGTSALNEQFF	TRBD2	TRBV10-1	.	TRBJ2-1
TGCGCCAGCAGCCAAGATGATATGGCGGGAGGAGAGACCCAGTACTTC	CASSQDDMAGGETQYF	TRBD2	TRBV4-1	.	TRBJ2-5
TGTGCCAGCAGCGGGGCGCTGGGAATAGAGACCCAGTACTTC	CASSGALGIETQYF	.	TRBV9	.	TRBJ2-5
TGTGCCAGCATCGATGGGAGGCGGTCAGATACGCAGTATTTT	CASIDGRRSDTQYF	.	TRBV7-8	few	TRBJ2-3
TGTGCCATCAGTAATTTAACAGACAGAACGGCAGATACGCAGTATTTT	CAISNLTDRTADTQYF	.	TRBV10-3	.	TRBJ2-3
TGCGCCAGCAGCCAAGAACCTCTAGCGGACCTCACAGATACGCAGTATTTT	CASSQEPLADLTDTQYF	TRBD2	TRBV4-1	few	TRBJ2-3
TGCGCCAGCAGTGGGTCGGCGGGGGAAGAGACCCAGTACTTC	CASSGSAGEETQYF	TRBD2	TRBV10-1	.	TRBJ2-5
TGCGCCAGCAGCCAAGGGGAGGAGGGGAGCAGCTATGGCTACACCTTC	CASSQGEEGSSYGYTF	.	TRBV4-3	once	TRBJ1-2
TGTGCCAGCAGCATGACGGGGACAGGGGGAGAGACCCAGTACTTC	CASSMTGTGGETQYF	TRBD1	TRBV7-2	.	TRBJ2-5
TGTGCCAGCAGCGCCGGGGACACTACAACTAATGAAAAACTGTTTTTT	CASSAGDTTTNEKLFF	.	TRBV7-9	.	TRBJ1-4
TGTGCCAGCAGTTTAATTAATCCAGTTAGCAGCACAGATACGCAGTATTTT	CASSLINPVSSTDTQYF	.	TRBV27	.	TRBJ2-3
TGCGCCAGCAGCCAAGTGGCAGGGTCTGGAAACACCATATATTTT	CASSQVAGSGNTIYF	.	TRBV4-3	.	TRBJ1-3
TGTGCCAGCAGCTTATCCGGGACAGCGAACACCGGGGAGCTGTTTTTT	CASSLSGTANTGELFF	TRBD1	TRBV7-2	few	TRBJ2-2
TGCGCCAGCAGCCAAGTGGGGCGACGGAGGACGGAAACAGATACGCAGTATTTT	CASSQVGRRRTETDTQYF	.	TRBV4-1	.	TRBJ2-3
TGCGCCAGCAGCCCGCGGGGGGGGCGACCGAATGAAAAACTGTTTTTT	CASSPRGGRPNEKLFF	.	TRBV4-1	few	TRBJ1-4
TGTGCCAGCAGATCGATCGGGGGGAACACCGGGGAGCTGTTTTTT	CASRSIGGNTGELFF	.	TRBV7-9	few	TRBJ2-2
TGTGCCAGCAGCCACCGCCGGGACAGGGATTTTGAGGGCTACACCTTC	CASSHRRDRDFEGYTF	TRBD1	TRBV7-9	many	TRBJ1-2
TGTGCCAGCAGCCCGGACAGGGACAACACTGAAGCTTTCTTT	CASSPDRDNTEAFF	TRBD1	TRBV14	.	TRBJ1-1
TGTGCCAGCAGCTTCGGACGGGAGTCCCCCGAGCAGTACTTC	CASSFGRESPEQYF	.	TRBV7-2	.	TRBJ2-7
TGTGCCTGGAGTGTAAGACAGGACAATGAGCAGTTCTTC	CAWSVRQDNEQFF	.	TRBV30	.	TRBJ2-1
TGTGCCAGCAGCCAACAGGGGGCAAGGACTGAAGCTTTCTTT	CASSQQGARTEAFF	TRBD1	TRBV7-6	.	TRBJ1-1
TGCGCCAGCAGCCCATTAGCGGTGGGCTCCTACAATGAGCAGTTCTTC	CASSPLAVGSYNEQFF	.	TRBV5-1	once	TRBJ2-1
TGTGCCAGCAGTGGATCAGGCGGGACTAGCGACACCTACAATGAGCAGTTCTTC	CASSGSGGTSDTYNEQFF	TRBD2	TRBV28	.	TRBJ2-1
TGTGCCAGCAGTTTAGTCCCGGGACAGGGGCAGCCCCAGCATTTT	CASSLVPGQGQPQHF	TRBD1	TRBV12-3/TRBV12-4	.	TRBJ1-5
TGTGCCAGCAGCCTCCAAAGACAGGGGGAGGAAGAAAAACTGTTTTTT	CASSLQRQGEEEKLFF	TRBD1	TRBV11-2	.	TRBJ1-4
TGCGCCAGCAGCCAAGGGCCCGTACGGGGTGCGATGCGAGGTAATGAGCAGTTCTTC	CASSQGPVRGAMRGNEQFF	.	TRBV4-1	few	TRBJ2-1
TGTGCCAGCAGCTTAGGACTAGCGGGAGTCCCTGAGCAGTTCTTC	CASSLGLAGVPEQFF	TRBD2	TRBV7-2	few	TRBJ2-1
TGTGCCACCAGTAGTCGAAACGAGCAGTACTTC	CATSSRNEQYF	.	TRBV24-1	.	TRBJ2-7
TGCAGTGCTAGACCCCCAGGACGTGAAAAACTGTTTTTT	CSARPPGREKLFF	.	TRBV20-1	.	TRBJ1-4
TGTGCCAGCGTGTCGACAGTCATGAACACTGAAGCTTTCTTT	CASVSTVMNTEAFF	.	TRBV2	.	TRBJ1-1
TGTGCCAGCAGTTACTTTAACGAGCAGTACTTC	CASSYFNEQYF	.	TRBV6-5	.	TRBJ2-7